This TCR beta chain was obtained from a study of early stage breast cancer tumors. General observations from the study: Commonly generated sequences made up most enriched TCRB sequences shared between patients.

V lost 3 bases, J lost 13 bases, and 19 bases lay in between. Germline CDR1 is SGHVS and CDR2 is FQNEAQ. This CDR3 spans 15 amino acids. Note on this clone: As yet, its antigen is unknown.

The protocol was immunoSEQ multiplex PCR, while the TCRdb copy is restricted to in-frame clones and leaves out a portion. The profile shows about 53,000 clones, around nine tenths of them singletons. Sequencing was performed on blood. The V call is TRBV7-8, the J call TRBJ2-6; no firm D call. This clonotype was sampled from a person between 65 and 79 years old with breast cancer. The CDR3 DNA reads as TGTGCCAGCAGCTTTTCCCCAGGCAGTTCAAGTGTCCTGACTTTC. Amino acid sequence: CASSFSPGSSSVLTF.